This entry is about one TCR beta chain. The target antigen is unknown. CDR3 length: 19 residues. The trim removed 4 bases at V and 0 bases at J, leaving 13 bases unmatched. Germline values: CDR1 MRHNA, CDR2 SNTAGT. The PCR was carried out with 60 Vbeta primers and 13 Jbeta primers. Data came from immunoSEQ multiplex PCR; TCRdb stores just in-frame clones and leaves some out. The data hold approximately 84,000 clones, with over 65% observed a single time. This specimen comes from a study of cytomegalovirus exposure and HLA in healthy donors. Study-level information: The study's early data release held about 85 million unique TCRs from HLA-typed donors.

Study-wide points: Analyses of presence/absence relied on an assumption of roughly uniform sequencing depth across donors. The study dropped some indistinguishable V segments, TRBV6-2 and TRBV6-3 among them.

The clonotype comes from a middle-aged man in good health and CMV-seropositive. What was sequenced was PBMCs. The V call is TRBV6-4, the J call TRBJ1-5; 9 bases are a match to TRBD1. DNA of the CDR3: TGTGCCAGCAGTGCCCCTTCCGGGACAGGGAATGATAGCAATCAGCCCCAGCATTTT. It codes for CASSAPSGTGNDSNQPQHF.